These 5 T cell receptor beta chains were all obtained from the same sample, sequenced in a study of blood T cell repertoires in COVID-19. The protocol was immunoSEQ multiplex PCR, while the TCRdb copy is restricted to in-frame clones and leaves out a portion. The table shows about 14,000 clones, with around nine tenths occurring only once. Sequenced: peripheral blood. The receptors here all came from a human donor with active COVID-19. The donor label of this sample is uncertain.

The chain employs TRBV7-3 and TRBJ2-2; no clear D gene. This CDR3 is 14 amino acids long. The germline CDR1 and CDR2 sequences are SGHTA and FQGTGA. With 4 bases removed from V and 5 bases from J, the gap between germline ends came to 11 bases. The CDR3 loop reads CASSSREITGELFF. The CDR3 region has the DNA TGTGCCAGCAGCTCACGCGAGATTACCGGGGAGCTGTTTTTT.

Regarding this clone: The limits of the CDR3 on the DNA are not certain, so only TCRdb's listed CDR3 is given. V usage is TRBV5-6 and J usage is TRBJ2-2; the D segment call TRBD1 is taken from the table without a DNA check. The CDR3 spans 17 amino acids, including both terminal residues. In germline, CDR1 is SGHDT, CDR2 YYEEEE. CDR3 region: CASSFLWTGRSTGELFF.

The chain recombines TRBV29-1 with TRBJ2-7, with D perhaps TRBD1 (5 bases). The V end lost 3 bases, the J end lost 0 bases, and 9 bases lay between the germline ends. This CDR3 region has 13 residues. Germline V lookup: CDR1 SQVTM, CDR2 ANQGSEA. The CDR3 region is CSVEDGHSYEQYF. CDR3 sequence (DNA): TGCAGCGTTGAGGACGGACACTCCTACGAGCAGTACTTC.

The CDR3 reads CASSLEGGSTDTQYF. CDR3 sequence (DNA): TGTGCCAGCAGCTTGGAGGGGGGGAGCACAGATACGCAGTATTTT. The chain couples TRBV5-4 to TRBJ2-3; D is perhaps TRBD2 (7 bases). There are 15 residues in the CDR3. Germline lookup yields CDR1 SGHNT and CDR2 YYREEE (reference sequence). Trimming left V 0 bases short and J 0 bases short, with 8 bases between.

This chain connects TRBV7-9 to TRBJ2-2; D is unclear. Trimming left V 3 bases short and J 0 bases short, with 8 bases between. Germline CDR1 and CDR2: SEHNR and FQNEAQ (reference sequence). The CDR3 is 15 residues long. The CDR3 spells CASSFWAANTGELFF. The CDR3 DNA is TGTGCCAGCAGCTTCTGGGCTGCGAACACCGGGGAGCTGTTTTTT.